This TCR beta chain derives from a study of blood T cell repertoires in COVID-19. This clone was picked up one time. Clones were sequenced by immunoSEQ multiplex PCR, and TCRdb holds only the in-frame ones, with some missing. The data contain tens of thousands of clones, roughly 90% of them singletons. Per the germline V gene, CDR1 is SGHRS and CDR2 is YFSETQ. There are 16 residues in the CDR3. Trimming took 0 bases from V and 2 from J, leaving 11 bases between them. The origin of this receptor is a man aged 80 or over in a cohort sampled during active COVID-19. Sequencing was carried out using peripheral blood. The gene calls are TRBV5-1 and TRBJ2-2, with D tentatively TRBD2 (5 bases). The CDR3, as DNA: TGCGCCAGCAGCTTGGGGGTTAGCGCCAACACCGGGGAGCTGTTTTTT. It is translated as CASSLGVSANTGELFF. The full variable domain, its missing parts supplied by reference TRBV5-1 and TRBJ2-2, is KAGVTQTPRYLIKTRGQQVTLSCSPISGHRSVSWYQQTPGQGLQFLFEYFSETQRNKGNFPGRFSGRQFSNSRSEMNVSTLELGDSALYLCASSLGVSANTGELFFGEGSRLTVL.